This T cell receptor (beta chain) was documented in a study of CD8+ T cells in alopecia areata. Study information: Tofacitinib administration to treated patients was oral, at 5 to 10 mg twice daily.

As to this clone: Its antigen is undetermined.

The ends were cut back, 0 bases at V and 2 bases at J, with 19 bases in the middle. Germline assignment: CDR1 KGHSH and CDR2 LQKENI. CDR3 length: 18 residues. Extracted RNA was reverse transcribed into cDNA, the sequencing template. Method: immunoSEQ multiplex PCR; TCRdb's copy keeps in-frame clones and lacks some. The sample contains 130,000 to 150,000 clones, roughly four fifths of which appear only once. The treatment denotes: oral pan-JAK inhibitor, 5-10 mg twice daily. Broader study findings: On tofacitinib, scalp and blood still held many of the expanded lesional clones.

Specimen: CD8+ T cells sorted from blood, collected at week 4, from a patient treated with tofacitinib. The receptor was derived from a human donor with alopecia areata. This chain connects TRBV18 to TRBJ2-5, with D possibly TRBD2 on 5 matching bases. In DNA, the CDR3 is TGTGCCAGCTCACCACCGAGAGGGTACCCTTGGCCGCAAGAGACCCAGTACTTC. Its protein is CASSPPRGYPWPQETQYF.